Each of the 18 T cell receptor beta chains below was sequenced from the same sample in a study of T cells in Graves' hyperthyroidism and ophthalmopathy. Researchers took RNA transcripts and amplified the TCR beta CDR3 regions from them. A first-round RT-PCR of the TCR CDR3 used the HTBI primer set. TCRdb processed the multiplex PCR reads anew with MiXCR; each CDR3 protein has one entry. The table lists about 300,000 distinct CDR3 sequences, roughly a fifth of them singletons. Source material: blood. These receptors were collected from a man aged 45 to 65 with Graves' ophthalmopathy.

This clonotype was seen repeatedly, ten times or more. This chain links TRBV7-2 with TRBJ1-1; TRBD1 aligns across 7 bases. Germline CDR1 is SGHTA and CDR2 is FQGNSA. CDR3 size: 15 residues. J was trimmed by 1 base and V by 5 bases; bases with no gene match: 7. CDR3 residues: CASSLYQGGNTEAFF. The CDR3 DNA reads TGTGCCAGCAGCCTATATCAGGGGGGGAACACTGAAGCTTTCTTT.

V and J are TRBV11-1 and TRBJ2-7; the match to TRBD2 covers 9 bases. This CDR3 is built from 15 residues. Trimming at V came to 5 bases and at J to 0 bases, leaving 5 bases not matched to a gene. Germline CDR1 is SGHAT and CDR2 is FQDESV (reference sequence). The CDR3 reads CASSQGSGSSYEQYF. The CDR3 DNA reads TGTGCCAGCAGCCAAGGTAGCGGGAGCTCCTACGAGCAGTACTTC.

This clonotype was counted a few times. The rearrangement uses TRBV20-1 and TRBJ2-1; 9 bases are shared with TRBD2. CDR3 size: 13 residues. J lost 6 bases, V lost 6 bases, and 6 bases had no gene match. Germline lookup yields CDR1 DFQATT and CDR2 SNEGSKA (reference sequence). The DNA of the CDR3 is TGCAGTGCGGAGCGGGAGGTCGGCAATGAGCAGTTCTTC. Protein sequence: CSAEREVGNEQFF.

For the CDR3, the DNA is TGTGCCAGCAGCTCGTCTAGCGGGAGGGGCTCCTACAATGAGCAGTTCTTC. Its translation: CASSSSSGRGSYNEQFF. The rearrangement uses TRBV7-2 and TRBJ2-1; 12 positions match TRBD2. Germline trimming cut 4 bases from V and 0 bases from J; bases unmatched to any gene: 4. CDR1 and CDR2 (germline): SGHTA, FQGNSA. CDR3 size: 17 residues.

This clonotype occurred many times. V and J are TRBV30 and TRBJ1-2; possible D gene TRBD1, 5 bases. Trimming cost V 5 bases and J 3 bases, with 16 bases left between them. The CDR3 has 14 residues. The germline V gene encodes CDR1 GTSNPN and CDR2 SVGIG (reference sequence). The CDR3 DNA reads TGTGCCTGGGACAGAAGGATCCCTTACTATGGCTACACCTTC. It translates to CAWDRRIPYYGYTF.

In this sample, this clonotype turned up many times. The V call is TRBV28, the J call TRBJ2-1, with 7 bases lining up with TRBD2. Germline V gives CDR1 MDHEN, CDR2 SYDVKM. The CDR3 length is 16 residues. V was clipped by 3 bases and J by 6 bases; unmatched bases: 11. Written as DNA, the CDR3 is TGTGCCAGCAGTTTTCGGGATAGAGCGGGGACCAATGAGCAGTTCTTC. This codes for CASSFRDRAGTNEQFF. The full variable domain, its missing parts supplied by reference TRBV28 and TRBJ2-1, is DVKVTQSSRYLVKRTGEKVFLECVQDMDHENMFWYRQDPGLGLRLIYFSYDVKMKEKGDIPEGYSVSREKKERFSLILESASTNQTSMYLCASSFRDRAGTNEQFFGPGTRLTVL.

This chain links TRBV5-1 with TRBJ2-2, with D maybe TRBD2 (6 bases). The germline CDR1 and CDR2 sequences are SGHRS and YFSETQ. This CDR3 comprises 18 residues. Trimming removed 2 bases at V and 1 base at J, with 18 bases between. The DNA for the CDR3 is TGCGCCAGCAGCTTTCCGGGCCGACTAGAGATGAACACCGGGGAGCTGTTTTTT. This codes for CASSFPGRLEMNTGELFF. Complete variable domain (other parts from reference TRBV5-1 and TRBJ2-2): KAGVTQTPRYLIKTRGQQVTLSCSPISGHRSVSWYQQTPGQGLQFLFEYFSETQRNKGNFPGRFSGRQFSNSRSEMNVSTLELGDSALYLCASSFPGRLEMNTGELFFGEGSRLTVL.

The V gene is TRBV2, the J gene TRBJ2-5; 7 bases fit TRBD2. The CDR3 runs to 14 residues. In germline, CDR1 is SNHLY, CDR2 FYNNEI. Unmatched junction bases numbered 5, after V lost 5 bases and J lost 2 bases. CDR3 in DNA: TGTGCCAGCAGTTTCCGGGACTATCAAGAGACCCAGTACTTC. Its translation: CASSFRDYQETQYF.

In this sample, this clonotype turned up many times. CDR3 in DNA: TGTGCCAGCAGCTCTATGGGTGGTAGCTCCTACGAGCAGTACTTC. The encoded protein is CASSSMGGSSYEQYF. This sequence joins TRBV11-1 and TRBJ2-7; D is unclear. The CDR3 is 15 amino acids. V was shortened by 4 bases and J by 0 bases, with 13 bases between the two germline ends. From germline, CDR1 is SGHAT and CDR2 FQDESV (reference sequence).

To note about this clonotype: Without the conserved terminal phenylalanine or tryptophan, this CDR3 likely stems from a read error. The chain uses TRBV5-4 and TRBJ1-1, with D unresolved. The CDR3 has 12 residues. Germline CDR1 and CDR2: SGHNT and YYREEE (reference sequence). V lost 2 bases to trimming and J lost 2 bases, with 4 bases between them. The DNA of the CDR3 is TGTGCCAGCAGCTTCCCCAACACTGAAGCTTTCCTT. Translating it yields CASSFPNTEAFL.

This clonotype was seen only a few times. The genes are TRBV19 and TRBJ1-1, with no clear D. CDR1 and CDR2 (germline): LNHDA, SQIVND (reference sequence). The V end lost 3 bases, the J end lost 4 bases, and 9 bases lay between the germline ends. The CDR3 sequence is 13 residues long. The CDR3 nucleotides read TGTGCCAGTAGTATGGGGTTGGGCACTGAAGCTTTCTTT. Translation: CASSMGLGTEAFF.

Ten or more counts support this clonotype. The V and J genes are TRBV2 and TRBJ2-5; no definite D call. V was trimmed by 2 bases and J by 0 bases, leaving 7 bases between them. There are 14 residues in the CDR3. In germline, CDR1 is SNHLY, CDR2 FYNNEI. The CDR3 is CASSERLDQETQYF. The DNA for the CDR3 is TGTGCCAGCAGTGAACGGCTAGACCAAGAGACCCAGTACTTC.

This clonotype was observed many times. The chain is built from TRBV28 and TRBJ2-7; 7 nucleotides line up with TRBD2. The V gene's germline CDR1 is MDHEN and CDR2 SYDVKM. V shed 8 bases and J 5 bases; nucleotides not matched to a gene: 6. The CDR3 runs 12 residues. The DNA for the CDR3 is TGTGCCAGCGGCCGGGGAGGGGACGAGCAGTACTTC. This encodes CASGRGGDEQYF.

J is TRBJ1-4 and V is TRBV28; 9 nucleotides align to TRBD1. This CDR3 region has 13 residues. Unmatched junction bases numbered 6, after V lost 10 bases and J lost 6 bases. Per the germline V gene, CDR1 is MDHEN and CDR2 is SYDVKM. The CDR3 loop is CATRTGGYEKLFF. CDR3 nucleotide sequence: TGTGCCACACGTACAGGGGGCTATGAAAAACTGTTTTTT.

The sample holds many counts of this clonotype. V gene TRBV2 combines with J gene TRBJ1-6; D is perhaps TRBD1 (5 bases). The CDR3 covers 14 residues. The V end lost 1 base, the J end lost 10 bases, and 11 bases lay between the germline ends. Per the germline V gene, CDR1 is SNHLY and CDR2 is FYNNEI. In DNA form, the CDR3 reads TGTGCCAGCAGTGAAGGCAGGGTGGGCTCACCCCTCCACTTT. This translates into CASSEGRVGSPLHF. The entire variable domain, with the rest obtained from reference TRBV2 and TRBJ1-6, is as follows: EPEVTQTPSHQVTQMGQEVILRCVPISNHLYFYWYRQILGQKVEFLVSFYNNEISEKSEIFDDQFSVERPDGSNFTLKIRSTKLEDSAMYFCASSEGRVGSPLHFGNGTRLTVT.

This clonotype has only a few counts. V and J are TRBV9 and TRBJ2-1, with 9 bases matching TRBD2. This CDR3 spans 15 amino acids. Germline CDR1 reads SGDLS; CDR2 reads YYNGEE. V dropped 4 bases and J dropped 6; count of bases not matched to a gene: 8. For the CDR3, the DNA is TGTGCCAGCAGCATCAGGACTAGCGTAGTCAATGAGCAGTTCTTC. Its protein product is CASSIRTSVVNEQFF.

This clonotype was seen a few times. This chain joins TRBV29-1 and TRBJ2-7; no clear D gene. The CDR3 is 14 residues long. Trimming removed 2 bases at V and 3 bases at J, with 14 bases between. CDR1 is SQVTM, CDR2 ANQGSEA, per germline. The CDR3 spells CSVEWVGRSYEQYF. CDR3 nucleotides: TGCAGCGTTGAATGGGTGGGCAGGAGCTACGAGCAGTACTTC.

This clonotype was recorded a few times. The chain carries TRBV9 and TRBJ2-7; TRBD2 agrees at 12 bases. CDR1 is SGDLS and CDR2 is YYNGEE in the germline V gene. The CDR3 spans 16 residues. V lost 4 bases to trimming and J lost 4 bases; unmatched junction nucleotides: 9. The CDR3 nucleotides are TGTGCCAGCAGCCCGAGGGGGACTAGCGGGCAATACGAGCAGTACTTC. Its translation is CASSPRGTSGQYEQYF.